These 17 T cell receptor beta chains originate from one sample sequenced in a study of regulatory T cells in long-lasting Graves disease. The time point denotes: newly diagnosed GD, antithyroid drugs for less than 3 months. Generation of the TCR library employed RNA extracted from PBMCs. Arm-PCR of CDR3 regions with iRepertoire HTBI primers generated TCR beta libraries. From the multiplex PCR reads, TCRdb called clonotypes with MiXCR, one entry per CDR3 protein. Of approximately 490,000 distinct CDR3 sequences listed, under 20% are singletons. These data were also reused for a study on T cells in Graves' hyperthyroidism and ophthalmopathy.

Sequencing used peripheral blood mononuclear cells (PBMCs), obtained at new diagnosis, from a patient treated with antithyroid drugs. All receptors come from a man aged 40-49 years with Graves disease.

This chain connects TRBV12-3 or TRBV12-4 to TRBJ1-5; 8 nucleotides line up with TRBD1. The ends lost 11 bases at V and 4 bases at J; junction bases unmatched: 10. The CDR3 has 14 amino acids. The CDR3 region has the DNA TGTGCCGGCACCCAGGGGGCGAGGAATCAGCCCCAGCATTTT. Translated, it gives CAGTQGARNQPQHF.

This clonotype has at least ten counts. The rearrangement links TRBV20-1 to TRBJ1-2, with D uncertain. Trimming cost V 4 bases and J 8 bases, with 14 bases left between them. CDR3 size: 12 residues. Germline CDR1 DFQATT, CDR2 SNEGSKA (reference sequence). CDR3 nucleotide sequence: TGCAGTGCTACGGGGTCGTTTGAGGGCTACACCTTC. Protein sequence: CSATGSFEGYTF.

This clonotype was counted many times. The CDR3 spells CSASATGGPIMTQHF. The CDR3 bases are TGCAGTGCTAGTGCAACAGGGGGCCCAATAATGACCCAGCATTTT. The V call is TRBV20-1, the J call TRBJ1-5, with 9 bases identical to TRBD1. Germline V lookup: CDR1 DFQATT, CDR2 SNEGSKA (reference sequence). The CDR3 has 15 amino acids. The junction had 14 bases not matched to a gene; V was cut back by 3 bases and J by 11 bases.

The genes are TRBV10-3 and TRBJ2-3; D gene ambiguous. The V and J ends lost 2 bases and 0 bases respectively, with 6 bases between them. CDR3 length: 14 amino acids. Germline CDR1 is ENHRY and CDR2 is SYGVKD. CDR3 sequence (DNA): TGTGCCATCAGTGAGAAGGGTAGCACAGATACGCAGTATTTT. Its translation: CAISEKGSTDTQYF.

This clonotype was counted at least ten times. V gene TRBV29-1 combines with J gene TRBJ1-1; perhaps TRBD1 as D (6 bases). In germline, CDR1 is SQVTM, CDR2 ANQGSEA. V was pared by 3 bases and J by 2 bases, with 13 bases between. The CDR3 length is 14 residues. CDR3 sequence (DNA): TGCAGCGTTGATGCGTCAGGGGCTAACACTGAAGCTTTCTTT. Its translation: CSVDASGANTEAFF.

V gene TRBV2 combines with J gene TRBJ1-6; D not resolved. The CDR3 runs 13 residues. V shed 4 bases and J shed 10 bases, with 11 bases lying between them. Germline V lookup: CDR1 SNHLY, CDR2 FYNNEI. CDR3 region: CASSVGYQSPLHF. As DNA, the CDR3 is TGTGCCAGCAGTGTGGGGTACCAATCACCCCTCCACTTT. Drawing the rest from reference TRBV2 and TRBJ1-6, the complete variable domain is EPEVTQTPSHQVTQMGQEVILRCVPISNHLYFYWYRQILGQKVEFLVSFYNNEISEKSEIFDDQFSVERPDGSNFTLKIRSTKLEDSAMYFCASSVGYQSPLHFGNGTRLTVT.

This clonotype was observed at least ten times. V and J are TRBV13 and TRBJ1-1; 7 bases align to TRBD1. The CDR3 has 16 amino acids. V lost 4 bases, J lost 5 bases, and 13 bases stayed unmatched. In germline, CDR1 is PRHDT, CDR2 FYEKMQ (reference sequence). CDR3 residues: CASSSPRTGTGTEAFF. DNA for the CDR3: TGTGCCAGCAGCTCACCGCGGACAGGTACGGGGACTGAAGCTTTCTTT. The full variable domain, in which reference TRBV13 and TRBJ1-1 provide the parts outside the CDR3, is AAGVIQSPRHLIKEKRETATLKCYPIPRHDTVYWYQQGPGQDPQFLISFYEKMQSDKGSIPDRFSAQQFSDYHSELNMSSLELGDSALYFCASSSPRTGTGTEAFFGQGTRLTVV.

V is TRBV20-1 and J is TRBJ2-5, with 10 nucleotides matching TRBD2. V lost 1 base and J lost 4; bases outside the gene matches: 3. Germline V gene data show CDR1 as DFQATT and CDR2 as SNEGSKA (reference sequence). CDR3 size: 14 residues. In DNA, the CDR3 is TGCAGTGCTAGAGTACTAGCGGGATCAGAGACCCAGTACTTC. This sequence encodes CSARVLAGSETQYF.

A word on this clonotype: This sequence may be a read error, since a much larger clone differs from it by one base. The V call is TRBV28, the J call TRBJ2-3; D may match TRBD1 or TRBD2 (5 bases each). The end of the DNA is better explained by TRBJ2-7, so the J call may be wrong. Germline V gene data show CDR1 as MDHEN and CDR2 as SYDVKM. This CDR3 region has 15 residues. CDR3 sequence: CAGSTPEGFSYEQYF. The CDR3 DNA sequence: TGTGCCGGCAGCACCCCCGAGGGGTTTTCCTACGAGCAGTACTTC.

A note on this clonotype: An end of the junction differs from the germline gene, which may be a read error. The V gene is TRBV5-1, the J gene TRBJ1-2, with no clear D. The CDR3 is 15 residues long. From germline, CDR1 is SGHRS and CDR2 YFSETQ. The CDR3 region is CAGSLGFEENYGYTF. The CDR3 DNA reads TGCGCCGGCAGCTTAGGGTTTGAGGAGAACTATGGCTACACCTTC. Full variable domain (missing parts from reference TRBV5-1 and TRBJ1-2): KAGVTQTPRYLIKTRGQQVTLSCSPISGHRSVSWYQQTPGQGLQFLFEYFSETQRNKGNFPGRFSGRQFSNSRSEMNVSTLELGDSALYLCAGSLGFEENYGYTFGSGTRLTVV.

This clonotype showed up just a few times. V and J are TRBV5-1 and TRBJ2-3, with TRBD2 matching over 12 bases. V trimming: 4 bases; J trimming: 6 bases; junction bases outside the gene matches: 9. Germline V gene lookup returns CDR1 SGHRS and CDR2 YFSETQ. CDR3 length equals 16 residues. The CDR3 here is CASSPLGLAGRDTQYF. In DNA, the CDR3 is TGCGCCAGCAGCCCCCTCGGACTAGCGGGGCGGGATACGCAGTATTTT.

CDR3 protein: CATRRTGDTGELFF. The DNA of the CDR3 is TGTGCCACCCGAAGGACAGGGGATACCGGGGAGCTGTTTTTT. The rearrangement links TRBV24-1 to TRBJ2-2, with 9 bases fitting TRBD1. CDR3 length: 14 amino acids. V shed 9 bases and J 5 bases; nucleotides not matched to a gene: 6. Germline assignment: CDR1 KGHDR and CDR2 SFDVKD.

This clonotype was seen at least ten times. Here the CDR3 reads CASRGDPYEQYF. CDR3 sequence (DNA): TGTGCCAGCAGGGGGGACCCTTACGAGCAGTACTTC. The chain uses TRBV12-3 or TRBV12-4 and TRBJ2-7; possibly TRBD1 or TRBD2 for D (5 bases each). V shed 6 bases and J shed 4 bases, with 10 bases lying between them. The CDR3 has 12 residues.

The chain combines TRBV7-2 with TRBJ1-1; D is unresolved. Germline CDR1 SGHTA, CDR2 FQGNSA. V dropped 8 bases and J dropped 1 base, with 17 bases sitting between them. This CDR3 contains 15 residues. CDR3: CASSSQSTPNTEAFF. The CDR3 DNA follows: TGTGCCAGCTCTTCCCAGAGCACACCGAACACTGAAGCTTTCTTT.

This clonotype was counted many times. The chain uses TRBV12-3 or TRBV12-4 and TRBJ2-1, with D hard to call. The CDR3 spans 12 residues. Trimming took off 0 bases at V and 10 bases at J, with 7 bases between the two ends. CDR3 sequence: CASSLAVREQFF. CDR3 nucleotide sequence: TGTGCCAGCAGTTTAGCAGTTCGCGAGCAGTTCTTC.

The V gene is TRBV2, the J gene TRBJ2-7; TRBD2 agrees at 15 bases. Germline assignment: CDR1 SNHLY and CDR2 FYNNEI. The CDR3 contains 16 residues. V lost 6 bases and J lost 2; bases outside the gene matches: 5. This chain's CDR3 is CASSGTSGRSTYEQYF. The DNA for the CDR3 is TGTGCCAGCAGCGGGACTAGCGGGAGGAGTACCTACGAGCAGTACTTC.

This clonotype was counted ten times or more. The gene calls are TRBV28 and TRBJ2-1, with 8 bases matching TRBD1. Trimming at V came to 6 bases and at J to 5 bases, leaving 6 bases not matched to a gene. This CDR3 comprises 14 residues. Germline V gene lookup returns CDR1 MDHEN and CDR2 SYDVKM. CDR3: CASRQGDTHNEQFF. The CDR3 DNA sequence: TGTGCCAGCAGACAGGGGGATACCCACAATGAGCAGTTCTTC.